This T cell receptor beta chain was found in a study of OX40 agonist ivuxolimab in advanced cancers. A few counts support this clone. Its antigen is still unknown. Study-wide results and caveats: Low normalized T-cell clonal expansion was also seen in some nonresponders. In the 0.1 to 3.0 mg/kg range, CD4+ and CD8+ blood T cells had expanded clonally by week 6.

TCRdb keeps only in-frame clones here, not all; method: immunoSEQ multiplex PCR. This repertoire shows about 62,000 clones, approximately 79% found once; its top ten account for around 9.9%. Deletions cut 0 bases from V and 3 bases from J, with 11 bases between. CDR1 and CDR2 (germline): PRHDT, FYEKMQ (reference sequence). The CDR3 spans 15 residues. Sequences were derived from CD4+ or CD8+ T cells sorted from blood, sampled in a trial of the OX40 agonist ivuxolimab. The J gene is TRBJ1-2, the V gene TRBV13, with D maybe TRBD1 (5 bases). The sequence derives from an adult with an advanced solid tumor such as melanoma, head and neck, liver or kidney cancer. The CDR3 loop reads CASSLGAVRDYGYTF. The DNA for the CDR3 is TGTGCCAGCAGCTTAGGGGCAGTCAGGGACTATGGCTACACCTTC.